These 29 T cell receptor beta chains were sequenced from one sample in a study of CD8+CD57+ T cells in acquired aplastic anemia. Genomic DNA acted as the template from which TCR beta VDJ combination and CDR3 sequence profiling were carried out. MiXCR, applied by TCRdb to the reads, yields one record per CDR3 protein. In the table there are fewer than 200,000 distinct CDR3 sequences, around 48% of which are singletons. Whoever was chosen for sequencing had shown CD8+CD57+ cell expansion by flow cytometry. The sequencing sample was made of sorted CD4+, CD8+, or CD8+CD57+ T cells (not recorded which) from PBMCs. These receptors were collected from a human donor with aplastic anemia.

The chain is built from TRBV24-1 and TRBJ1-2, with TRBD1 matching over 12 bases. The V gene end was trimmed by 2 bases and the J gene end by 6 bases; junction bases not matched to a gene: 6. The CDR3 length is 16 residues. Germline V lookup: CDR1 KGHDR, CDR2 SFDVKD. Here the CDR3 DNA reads TGTGCCACCAGTGATTCCCCGGGACAGGGGGCCGATGGCTACACCTTC. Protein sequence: CATSDSPGQGADGYTF.

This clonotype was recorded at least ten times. DNA of the CDR3: TGCAGTGCTCGAACAGGGGCCCACTATGGCTACACCTTC. Translating gives CSARTGAHYGYTF. V usage is TRBV20-1 and J usage is TRBJ1-2; the match to TRBD1 covers 7 bases. V lost 5 bases, J lost 3 bases, and 6 bases stayed unmatched. CDR1 DFQATT and CDR2 SNEGSKA come from the germline V gene (reference sequence). CDR3 length: 13 residues.

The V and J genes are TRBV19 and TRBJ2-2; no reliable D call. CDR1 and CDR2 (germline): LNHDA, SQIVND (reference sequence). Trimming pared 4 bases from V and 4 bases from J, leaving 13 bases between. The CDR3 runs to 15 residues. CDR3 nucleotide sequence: TGTGCCAGTAGTACAACCGGGCCTAGCACCGGGGAGCTGTTTTTT. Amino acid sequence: CASSTTGPSTGELFF.

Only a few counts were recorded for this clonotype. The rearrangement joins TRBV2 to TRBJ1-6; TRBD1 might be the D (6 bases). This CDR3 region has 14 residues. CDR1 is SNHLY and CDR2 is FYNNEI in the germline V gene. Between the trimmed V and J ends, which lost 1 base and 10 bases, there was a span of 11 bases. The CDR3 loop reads CASSEDRAGSPLHF. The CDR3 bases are TGTGCCAGCAGTGAAGACAGGGCTGGGTCACCCCTCCACTTT.

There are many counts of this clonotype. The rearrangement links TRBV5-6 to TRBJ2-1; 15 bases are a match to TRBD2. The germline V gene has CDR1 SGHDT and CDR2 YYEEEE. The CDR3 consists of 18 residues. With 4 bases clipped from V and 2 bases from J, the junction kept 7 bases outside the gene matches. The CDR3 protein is CASSRGTSGGRAYNEQFF. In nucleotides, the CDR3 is TGTGCCAGCAGCCGAGGGACTAGCGGGGGGAGAGCCTACAATGAGCAGTTCTTC.

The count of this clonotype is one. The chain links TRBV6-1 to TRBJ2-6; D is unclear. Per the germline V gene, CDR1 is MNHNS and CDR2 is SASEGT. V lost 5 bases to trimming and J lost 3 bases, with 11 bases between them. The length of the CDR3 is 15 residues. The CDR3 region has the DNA TGTGCCAGCAGTCGGATGACATTTGGGGCCAACGTCCTGACTTTC. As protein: CASSRMTFGANVLTF.

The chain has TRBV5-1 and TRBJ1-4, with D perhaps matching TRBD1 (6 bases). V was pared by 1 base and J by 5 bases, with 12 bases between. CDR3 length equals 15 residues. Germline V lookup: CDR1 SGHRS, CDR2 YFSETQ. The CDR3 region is CASSLRGGLNEKLFF. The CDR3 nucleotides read TGCGCCAGCAGCTTGAGGGGGGGCTTAAATGAAAAACTGTTTTTT.

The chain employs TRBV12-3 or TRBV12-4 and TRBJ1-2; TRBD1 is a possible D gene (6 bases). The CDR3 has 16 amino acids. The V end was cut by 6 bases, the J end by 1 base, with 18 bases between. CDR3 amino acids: CASRGSGGALNYGYTF. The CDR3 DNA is TGTGCCAGCAGGGGTAGCGGGGGGGCGCTTAACTATGGCTACACCTTC.

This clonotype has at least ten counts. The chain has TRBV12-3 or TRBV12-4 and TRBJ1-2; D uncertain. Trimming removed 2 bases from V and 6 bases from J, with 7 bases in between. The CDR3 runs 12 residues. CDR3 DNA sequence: TGTGCCAGCAGTTTAAACCGGAATGGCTACACCTTC. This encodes CASSLNRNGYTF.

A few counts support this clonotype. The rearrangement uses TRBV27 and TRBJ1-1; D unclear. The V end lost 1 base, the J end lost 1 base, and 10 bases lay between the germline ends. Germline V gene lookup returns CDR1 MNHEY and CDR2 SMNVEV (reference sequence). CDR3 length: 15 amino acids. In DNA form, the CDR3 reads TGTGCCAGCAGTTTATATCGCGACGGGAACACTGAAGCTTTCTTT. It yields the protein CASSLYRDGNTEAFF.

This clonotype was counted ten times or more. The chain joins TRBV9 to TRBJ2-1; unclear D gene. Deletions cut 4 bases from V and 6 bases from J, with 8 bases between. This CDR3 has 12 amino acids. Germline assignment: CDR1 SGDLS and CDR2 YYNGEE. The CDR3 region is CASSPQSNEQFF. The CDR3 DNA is TGTGCCAGCAGCCCCCAGAGCAATGAGCAGTTCTTC. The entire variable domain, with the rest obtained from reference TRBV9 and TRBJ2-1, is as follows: DSGVTQTPKHLITATGQRVTLRCSPRSGDLSVYWYQQSLDQGLQFLIQYYNGEERAKGNILERFSAQQFPDLHSELNLSSLELGDSALYFCASSPQSNEQFFGPGTRLTVL.

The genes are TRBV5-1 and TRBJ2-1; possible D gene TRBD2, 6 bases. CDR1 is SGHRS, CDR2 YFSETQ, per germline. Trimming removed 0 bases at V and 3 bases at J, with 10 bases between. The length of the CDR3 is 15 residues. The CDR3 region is CASSLERESYNEQFF. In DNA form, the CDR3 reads TGCGCCAGCAGCTTGGAACGGGAGAGCTACAATGAGCAGTTCTTC.

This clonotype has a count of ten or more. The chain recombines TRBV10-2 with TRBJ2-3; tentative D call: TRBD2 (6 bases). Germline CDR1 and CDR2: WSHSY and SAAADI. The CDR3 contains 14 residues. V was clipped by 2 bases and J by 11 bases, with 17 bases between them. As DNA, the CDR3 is TGCGCCAGCAGTGAGGTGGGGTCGGGTAGCGGGCAGTATTTT. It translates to CASSEVGSGSGQYF.

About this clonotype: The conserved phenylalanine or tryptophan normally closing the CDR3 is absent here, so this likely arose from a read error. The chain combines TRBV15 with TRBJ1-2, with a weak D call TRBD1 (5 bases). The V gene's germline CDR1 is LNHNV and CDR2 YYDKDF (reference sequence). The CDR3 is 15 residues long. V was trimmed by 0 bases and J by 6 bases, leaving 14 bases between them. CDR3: CATSRDGWGSDGYTL. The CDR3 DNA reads TGTGCCACCAGCAGAGATGGATGGGGGTCTGATGGCTACACCCTC.

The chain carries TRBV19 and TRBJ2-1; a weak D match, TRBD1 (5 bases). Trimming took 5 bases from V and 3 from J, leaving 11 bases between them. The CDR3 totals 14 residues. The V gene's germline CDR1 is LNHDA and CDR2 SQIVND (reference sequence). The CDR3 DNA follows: TGTGCCAGTAGTTCAGGGCTGGACTACAATGAGCAGTTCTTC. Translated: CASSSGLDYNEQFF.

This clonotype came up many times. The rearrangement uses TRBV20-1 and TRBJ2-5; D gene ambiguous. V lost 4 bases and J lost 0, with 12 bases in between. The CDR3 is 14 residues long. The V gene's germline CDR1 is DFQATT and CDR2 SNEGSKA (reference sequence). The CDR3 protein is CSAKGPMYQETQYF. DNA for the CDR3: TGCAGTGCTAAGGGTCCGATGTACCAAGAGACCCAGTACTTC.

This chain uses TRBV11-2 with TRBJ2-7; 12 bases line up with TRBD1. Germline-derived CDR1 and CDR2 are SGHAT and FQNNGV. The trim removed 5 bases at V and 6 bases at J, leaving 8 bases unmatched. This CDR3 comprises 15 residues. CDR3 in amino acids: CASSPKGQGAVEQYF. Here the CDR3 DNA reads TGTGCCAGCAGCCCTAAGGGACAGGGGGCTGTCGAGCAGTACTTC. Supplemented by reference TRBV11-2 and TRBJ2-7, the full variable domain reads EAGVAQSPRYKIIEKRQSVAFWCNPISGHATLYWYQQILGQGPKLLIQFQNNGVVDDSQLPKDRFSAERLKGVDSTLKIQPAKLEDSAVYLCASSPKGQGAVEQYFGPGTRLTVT.

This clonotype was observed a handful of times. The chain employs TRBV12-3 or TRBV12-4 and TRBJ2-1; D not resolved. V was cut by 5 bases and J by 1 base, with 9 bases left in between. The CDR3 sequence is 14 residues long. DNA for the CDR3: TGTGCCAGCAGTCTGGGGTGGTCCTACAATGAGCAGTTCTTC. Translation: CASSLGWSYNEQFF.

The CDR3 DNA follows: TGTGCCAGCAGCTTAGGGACATCGAACACTGAAGCTTTCTTT. Its translation: CASSLGTSNTEAFF. This chain uses TRBV7-8 with TRBJ1-1, with D possibly matching TRBD1 (5 bases). CDR3 length: 14 amino acids. Trimming stripped 1 base from V and 1 base from J, with 7 bases between. From germline, CDR1 is SGHVS and CDR2 FQNEAQ.

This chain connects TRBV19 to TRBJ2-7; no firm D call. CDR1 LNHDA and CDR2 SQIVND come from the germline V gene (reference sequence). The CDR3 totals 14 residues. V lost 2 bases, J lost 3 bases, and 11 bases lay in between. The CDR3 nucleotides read TGTGCCAGTAGTATATCTTATACGGGCTACGAGCAGTACTTC. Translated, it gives CASSISYTGYEQYF.

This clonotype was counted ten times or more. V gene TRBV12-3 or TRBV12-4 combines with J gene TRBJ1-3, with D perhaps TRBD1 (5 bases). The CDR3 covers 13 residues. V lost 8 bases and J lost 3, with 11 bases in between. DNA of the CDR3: TGTGCCAGCCTCCAAGGGGTTGGAAACACCATATATTTT. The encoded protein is CASLQGVGNTIYF.

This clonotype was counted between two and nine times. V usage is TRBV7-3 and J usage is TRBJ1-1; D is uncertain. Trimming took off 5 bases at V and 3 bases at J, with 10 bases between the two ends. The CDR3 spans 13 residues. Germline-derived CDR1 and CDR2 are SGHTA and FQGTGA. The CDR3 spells CASSDQMYTEAFF. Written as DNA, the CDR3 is TGTGCCAGCAGCGACCAGATGTACACTGAAGCTTTCTTT.

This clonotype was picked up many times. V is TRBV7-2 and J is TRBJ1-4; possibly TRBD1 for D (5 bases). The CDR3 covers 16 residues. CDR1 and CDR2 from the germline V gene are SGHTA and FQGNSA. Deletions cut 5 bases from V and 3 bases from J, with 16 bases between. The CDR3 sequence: CASSPEVRAANEKLFF. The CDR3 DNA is TGTGCCAGCAGCCCCGAGGTCAGGGCGGCTAATGAAAAACTGTTTTTT.

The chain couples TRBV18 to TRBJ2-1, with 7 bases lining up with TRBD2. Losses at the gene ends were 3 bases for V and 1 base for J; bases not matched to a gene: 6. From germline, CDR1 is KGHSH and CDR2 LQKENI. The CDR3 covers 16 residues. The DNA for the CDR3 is TGTGCCAGCTCACCCCTTAGCGGGTCTTCCTACAATGAGCAGTTCTTC. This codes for CASSPLSGSSYNEQFF.

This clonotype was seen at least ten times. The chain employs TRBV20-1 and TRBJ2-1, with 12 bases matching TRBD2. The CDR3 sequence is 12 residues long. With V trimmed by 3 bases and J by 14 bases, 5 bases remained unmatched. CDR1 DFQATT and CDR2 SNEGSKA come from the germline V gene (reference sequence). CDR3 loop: CSARASGGGEFF. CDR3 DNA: TGCAGTGCTAGGGCTAGCGGGGGGGGGGAGTTCTTC.

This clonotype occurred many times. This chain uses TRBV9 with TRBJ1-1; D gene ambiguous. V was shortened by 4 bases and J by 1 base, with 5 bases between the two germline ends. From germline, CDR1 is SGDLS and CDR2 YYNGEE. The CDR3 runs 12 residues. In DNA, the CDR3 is TGTGCCAGCAGCCGCCGGAACACTGAAGCTTTCTTT. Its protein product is CASSRRNTEAFF.

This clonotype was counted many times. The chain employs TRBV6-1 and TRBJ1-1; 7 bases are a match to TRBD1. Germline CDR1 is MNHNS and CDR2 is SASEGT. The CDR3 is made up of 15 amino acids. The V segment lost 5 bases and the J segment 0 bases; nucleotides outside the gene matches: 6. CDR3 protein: CASSTKGQLNTEAFF. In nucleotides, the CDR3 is TGTGCCAGCAGTACAAAGGGACAGTTGAACACTGAAGCTTTCTTT.

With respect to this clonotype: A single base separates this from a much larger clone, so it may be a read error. The CDR3 DNA follows: TGCGCCAGCAGCCCCCATGTCAACATGAGGGATGGAAACACCATAGATTTT. This encodes CASSPHVNMRDGNTIDF. V usage is TRBV5-1 and J usage is TRBJ1-3; D is uncertain. The germline CDR1 and CDR2 sequences are SGHRS and YFSETQ. The CDR3 totals 17 residues. The full variable domain, with the rest looked up from reference TRBV5-1 and TRBJ1-3, is KAGVTQTPRYLIKTRGQQVTLSCSPISGHRSVSWYQQTPGQGLQFLFEYFSETQRNKGNFPGRFSGRQFSNSRSEMNVSTLELGDSALYLCASSPHVNMRDGNTIDFGEGSWLTVV.

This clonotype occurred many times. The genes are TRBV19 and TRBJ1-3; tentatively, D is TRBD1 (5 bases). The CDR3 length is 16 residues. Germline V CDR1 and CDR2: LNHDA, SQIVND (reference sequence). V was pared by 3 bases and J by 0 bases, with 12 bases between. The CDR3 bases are TGTGCCAGTAGTATCTACAGGCCGCTCTCTGGAAACACCATATATTTT. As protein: CASSIYRPLSGNTIYF.